The entry below gives a single T cell receptor (beta chain) sequence along with its context. Its cognate antigen has yet to be identified. There are no base qualities to consult, and no much larger clone falls within one base. The CDR3 regions of human TCRbeta chains were analyzed by immunosequencing. In the original analysis: TCRs in the repertoires were matched against a reference library of SARS-CoV-2-specific TCRs that had been generated with the MIRA antigen-specificity platform. Breadth was defined as the fraction of unique TCRs that were SARS-CoV-2-associated, and depth was defined as the fraction of total T cells that were SARS-CoV-2-associated. Using the MIRA data, each spike-specific TCR was assigned both to the spike region to which the TCR was reactive and to a CD4 or CD8 class. Log10-transformed breadth and depth values were compared by one-way ANOVA with Sidak's multiple comparisons tests. The clones in this table, taken by TCRdb from immuneACCESS, are in-frame only. Not every clone is retained; where verified, under half of the shortfall comes from an unresolved V gene, and the cause of the rest is unknown. For V, J and clone size, that table is used; D and trimming come from the DNA. This sample gives some 180,000 clones in total; more than 80% of them show up just once. Of the sample, roughly 6% is held by the ten largest clones.

Reading the germline V gene gives CDR1 SGHTA and CDR2 FQGNSA. The CDR3, cysteine through phenylalanine, is 15 amino acids long. Just the 45-base CDR3 DNA is kept, in frame starting at base 1. V gives up 5 bases and J gives up 0 bases, and the segment between their germline ends measures 13 bases. This record comes from a study of T cell responses to AZD1222 COVID-19 vaccine (dated by TCRdb to the early 2020s). Looking at the study overall: AZD1222 recipients given second doses at about 4 weeks or at about 12 weeks were pooled, since spike-specific TCR depth and breadth were not found to differ between the two schedules. A total of over 230 trial participants underwent TCR sequencing, of whom nearly 210 received two doses of AZD1222 and 26 received two doses of the MenACWY control vaccine. Enrollment into the trials was organized by age into subgroups of 18-55, 56-69 and 70-plus years, and those subgroups contained approximately 150, 30 and 60 TCR-sequenced participants, respectively. Study-level results and caveats: Because no day 14 peak-response samples were available, repertoires were characterized only after the peak T cell response. After two AZD1222 doses, spike-specific TCR breadth and depth were significantly higher than at day 0 and than in MenACWY recipients. Participants were mostly white British and included more females than males, and it was suggested by the authors that clonal diversity may have been underestimated. Vaccine-associated CD4 TCRs spanned the whole spike protein, with dominant responses in regions 160-218 and 743-854. Reportedly, almost half of the unique spike-specific TCRs recognized epitopes lying outside the regions that are mutated in the B.1.351 and B.1.1.7 variants. The 56-69-year group was small, and its depth increase did not reach significance, likely because of low power. Only 5 to 7 AZD1222 recipients were SARS-CoV-2 seropositive at baseline, limiting conclusions about previously exposed vaccinees.

Reading the label with the study, this specimen's time point is: baseline before first vaccination. Vaccinee samples were obtained from the UK trials COV001 and COV002, which included a single-blind randomized controlled phase 2/3 trial of AZD1222 (ChAdOx1 nCoV-19) in healthy adults. For TCRbeta chain sequencing, PBMC samples from trial participants were taken at day 0 and at day 28 after the second dose. In this chain, TRBV7-2 is recombined with TRBJ1-1; no D segment can be confidently identified. Sequencing was performed on peripheral blood, taken on day 0 of AZD1222 vaccination. The source of this sequence is an adult in good health. The DNA reads as follows: TGTGCCAGCAGCCATAGCGGCACGATGAACACTGAAGCTTTCTTT. It translates as CASSHSGTMNTEAFF.